This TCR beta chain was identified in a study of blood T cell repertoires in COVID-19. The CDR3 has 15 residues. The V and J ends lost 8 bases and 5 bases respectively, with 21 bases between them. Germline CDR1 and CDR2: MNHEY and SVGAGI. Allocation to cohorts depended on clinical history reported by the participants. Assay used: immunoSEQ multiplex PCR; TCRdb lists only in-frame clones, some missing. Of about 260,000 clones listed, around 84% are singletons. This sequence originates from a man under 40 with acute COVID-19. The chain recombines TRBV6-5 with TRBJ1-2; TRBD1 might be the D (6 bases). The sample was PBMCs or T cells enriched from blood (not recorded which). The CDR3: CASSITGKVGYGYTF. In nucleotides, the CDR3 is TGTGCCAGCTCAATAACAGGGAAAGTTGGGTATGGCTACACCTTC.